A selection of T cell receptor beta chains follows, all from one sample in a study of T cell responses to AZD1222 COVID-19 vaccine. Here immunoSEQ multiplex PCR was the method, and the copy in TCRdb shows in-frame clones only, minus some. The profile covers about 120,000 clones, with 87% appearing a single time and under 3% taken by the ten largest. Material: peripheral blood, obtained 28 days after the second AZD1222 dose. The receptors here all came from an adult who received the AZD1222 COVID-19 vaccine. The conserved cysteine and the conserved F or W are not part of the CDR3 here. The D gene is left open where the match is weak. Size is omitted from some rows. Given values are once, few, many or a class for expanded clones.

D gene | clone size | J gene | V gene | CDR3 protein
TRBD2 | . | TRBJ2-1 | TRBV7-2 | ASSLVLAGVNEQF
. | . | TRBJ1-4 | TRBV6-2/TRBV6-3 | ASSYSVRTNEKLF
. | . | TRBJ2-7 | TRBV7-2 | ASSYGSHGEQY
TRBD1 | . | TRBJ1-3 | TRBV3-1/TRBV3-2 | ASSQETGISGNTIY
. | . | TRBJ1-2 | TRBV5-8 | ASSLERTDYYGYT
. | . | TRBJ1-6 | TRBV10-3 | AISEEVWNSPLH
. | few | TRBJ1-1 | TRBV10-3 | AIRGDTENTEAF
. | . | TRBJ2-7 | TRBV7-2 | ASSWGYEQY
TRBD1 | . | TRBJ1-5 | TRBV18 | ATRQGGNQPQH
. | . | TRBJ2-5 | TRBV11-2 | ASSPTFQETQY